This TCR beta chain was identified during a study of CD8 T cells in ankylosing spondylitis. This clonotype was counted only a few times. The J segment lost 2 bases and the V segment lost 0 bases, leaving 13 bases of the junction unmatched. The CDR3 length is 17 residues. Germline assignment: CDR1 DFQATT and CDR2 SNEGSKA (reference sequence). Generation of TCR beta libraries employed quantitative 5'-RACE incorporating molecular barcodes. TCRdb ran MiXCR on the 5' RACE reads and lists one entry per CDR3 protein. Counted here are about 220,000 distinct CDR3 sequences, 8% to 11% occurring once; the ten biggest clones make up roughly a fifth.

The clonotype was recovered from a male donor with ankylosing spondylitis or in good health (not recorded which). The V and J genes are TRBV20-1 and TRBJ2-7; 7 nucleotides line up with TRBD2. The sample comprised blood, either unsorted or a sorted T cell fraction (not recorded which). The CDR3 region has the DNA TGCAGTGCTAGAGATGCGTCGGGGAGGGAGGACACCTACGAGCAGTACTTC. Encoded protein: CSARDASGREDTYEQYF.